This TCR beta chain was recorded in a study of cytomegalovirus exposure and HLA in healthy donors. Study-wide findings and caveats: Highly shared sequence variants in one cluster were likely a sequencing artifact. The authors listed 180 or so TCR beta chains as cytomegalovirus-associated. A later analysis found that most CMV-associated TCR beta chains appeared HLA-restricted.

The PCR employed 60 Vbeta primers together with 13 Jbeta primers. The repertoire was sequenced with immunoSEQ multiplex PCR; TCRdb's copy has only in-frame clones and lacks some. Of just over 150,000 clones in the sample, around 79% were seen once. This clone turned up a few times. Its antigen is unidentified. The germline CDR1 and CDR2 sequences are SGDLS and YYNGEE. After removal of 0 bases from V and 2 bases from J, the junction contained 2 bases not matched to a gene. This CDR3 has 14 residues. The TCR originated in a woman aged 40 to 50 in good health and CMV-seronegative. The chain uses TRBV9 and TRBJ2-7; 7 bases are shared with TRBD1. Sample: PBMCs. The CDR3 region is CASSVGQGTYEQYF. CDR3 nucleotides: TGTGCCAGCAGCGTAGGACAGGGCACCTACGAGCAGTACTTC.